The sequence of this T cell receptor (beta chain) was determined in a study of T cell repertoires in cytomegalovirus infection. Study overall: Public TCR beta signatures marked donors with CMV infection and the matching HLA.

Points from the study as a whole: Frequencies of public TCR beta families were cumulated, and this identified carriers of CMV plus the relevant HLA. Clonotypes of TCR beta that were HLA-C-restricted and CMV-specific dominated the ex vivo response.

This clonotype was seen only a few times. Its antigen is currently unknown. In germline, CDR1 is SGHTA, CDR2 FQGNSA. Trimming removed 6 bases from V and 4 bases from J, with 14 bases in between. The CDR3 totals 14 residues. TCRdb ran MiXCR on the reads and lists one entry per CDR3 protein. This table has 640,000 or so distinct CDR3 sequences, roughly a third appearing once. V is TRBV7-2 and J is TRBJ2-3, with D possibly being TRBD2 (5 bases). Sequenced material: cultured PBMCs, taken from culture after CMV antigen stimulation. The clonotype was recovered from a human donor in good health (CMV status not recorded). Some clones in this sample may be carry-over from other donors' samples. CDR3 in amino acids: CASRPPGFPDTQYF. CDR3 coding DNA: TGTGCCAGCAGACCCCCGGGGTTCCCAGATACGCAGTATTTT.